This is a list of T cell receptor beta chains from one sample in a study of blood T cell repertoires in COVID-19. Clones were read by immunoSEQ multiplex PCR, and TCRdb kept only the in-frame ones, dropping some. The data hold around 100,000 clones, with approximately 91% observed a single time. Sequences were obtained from peripheral blood. Receptor source: a human donor in a cohort sampled during active COVID-19. Both conserved end residues are part of each CDR3. D genes are given only for firm matches. Some rows have no size entry. The others give once, few or many, or a class for an expanded clone.

abundance	d_gene	j_gene	v_gene	CDR3nt	CDR3aa
NA	TRBD2	TRBJ2-3	TRBV19	TGTGCCAGTAGTATAGTCCCCCAGACTAGCGCCACAGATACGCAGTATTTT	CASSIVPQTSATDTQYF
NA	TRBD2	TRBJ2-7	TRBV20-1	TGCAGTATGACTAGCGGCCACGAGCAGTACTTC	CSMTSGHEQYF
NA	NA	TRBJ2-2	TRBV9	TGTGCCAGCAGCGTACTACTGTCCGGGGAGCTGTTTTTT	CASSVLLSGELFF
once	TRBD2	TRBJ2-1	TRBV7-8	TGTGCCAGCAGCTCTGCCCGCCCGGGAGGACGCTCCTACAATGAGCAGTTCTTC	CASSSARPGGRSYNEQFF
NA	NA	TRBJ2-7	TRBV19	TGTGCCAGTAGTATAGGCCGGGGACTGAGCTACGAGCAGTACTTC	CASSIGRGLSYEQYF
NA	TRBD1	TRBJ1-3	TRBV5-1	TGCGCCAGCCGGACAGGGTTGAGTGGAAACACCATATATTTT	CASRTGLSGNTIYF
NA	NA	TRBJ2-6	TRBV7-2	TGTGCCAGCAGCTTGCGATCGACAGCTTCCTCTGGGGCCAACGTCCTGACTTTC	CASSLRSTASSGANVLTF
NA	TRBD2	TRBJ2-5	TRBV27	TGTGCCAGCAGCCCGGGGGGGCGAAAGACCCAGTACTTC	CASSPGGRKTQYF
NA	NA	TRBJ1-6	TRBV10-1	TGCGCCAGCAGTGAGACAGGAAGTAATTCACCCCTCCACTTT	CASSETGSNSPLHF
NA	TRBD1	TRBJ1-6	TRBV19	TGTGCCAGTAGTATAAGGACAGGGGGCCTTAATTCACCCCTCCACTTT	CASSIRTGGLNSPLHF
once	TRBD1	TRBJ1-6	TRBV5-4	TGTGCCAGCAGCTTGGCCTTGGGACAGGGTTCTTCACCCCTCCACTTT	CASSLALGQGSSPLHF
NA	TRBD1	TRBJ1-6	TRBV6-5	TGTGCCAGCATCCCAGGGGGAAGTTCACCCCTCCACTTT	CASIPGGSSPLHF
once	TRBD2	TRBJ2-1	TRBV18	TGTGCCAGCTCACCATTAATCCGGGGGGACAATGAGCAGTTCTTC	CASSPLIRGDNEQFF
NA	TRBD1	TRBJ1-1	TRBV6-5	TGTGCCTCCCAACAGGGGTACACTGAAGCTTTCTTT	CASQQGYTEAFF
NA	NA	TRBJ2-7	TRBV7-9	TGTGCCAGCAGCCCAGGGGTCCCCCCCTACGAGCAGTACTTC	CASSPGVPPYEQYF
once	NA	TRBJ1-2	TRBV28	TGTGCCAGCACCAAACCGGGGTATGGCTACACCTTC	CASTKPGYGYTF